A single sample is the source of the 22 T cell receptor beta chains below, sequenced in a study of T cells in Graves' hyperthyroidism and ophthalmopathy. The source material, RNA transcripts, was used to amplify TCR beta CDR3 regions. The TCR CDR3 was amplified in a first-round RT-PCR using the HTBI primer set. A single record per CDR3 protein comes from TCRdb applying MiXCR to the multiplex PCR reads. The sample lists fewer than 650,000 distinct CDR3 sequences, around 13% occurring once. The specimen was blood. Every receptor here comes from a woman in her 30s with Graves' hyperthyroidism that later progressed to Graves' ophthalmopathy.

This clonotype was detected only a few times. The chain couples TRBV6-5 to TRBJ2-5; D is possibly TRBD1 (5 bases). The V end lost 0 bases, the J end lost 4 bases, and 15 bases lay between the germline ends. Germline loops: CDR1 MNHEY, CDR2 SVGAGI. The CDR3 covers 16 residues. The CDR3 sequence: CASSYSMSQGRETQYF. CDR3 nucleotides: TGTGCCAGCAGTTACTCGATGTCCCAGGGAAGAGAGACCCAGTACTTC.

This clonotype was recorded at least ten times. CDR3 sequence (DNA): TGTGCCAGCCATTCTCTACCGGGAGGGCCCACCGGGGAGCTGTTTTTT. Amino acid sequence: CASHSLPGGPTGELFF. The chain has TRBV2 and TRBJ2-2; 8 nucleotides match TRBD2. CDR3 length: 16 residues. With 8 bases clipped from V and 4 bases from J, the junction kept 12 bases outside the gene matches. From germline, CDR1 is SNHLY and CDR2 FYNNEI.

The genes are TRBV9 and TRBJ2-2, with 14 bases lining up with TRBD2. This CDR3 is built from 17 residues. The junction had 4 bases not matched to a gene; V was cut back by 0 bases and J by 6 bases. Germline V lookup: CDR1 SGDLS, CDR2 YYNGEE. CDR3 nucleotide sequence: TGTGCCAGCAGCGTAGTCGGACTAGCGGGAGGAGCCGGGGAGCTGTTTTTT. Its translation: CASSVVGLAGGAGELFF.

DNA for the CDR3: TGTGCCTGGAGTGGACTAGCGGGAGAGGGAGAGACCCAGTACTTC. This translates into CAWSGLAGEGETQYF. The V gene is TRBV30, the J gene TRBJ2-5, with TRBD2 matching over 12 bases. This CDR3 spans 15 amino acids. Trimming cost V 1 base and J 4 bases; bases outside gene matches: 4. From germline, CDR1 is GTSNPN and CDR2 SVGIG (reference sequence). The whole variable domain, filled in from reference TRBV30 and TRBJ2-5, reads SQTIHQWPATLVQPVGSPLSLECTVEGTSNPNLYWYRQAAGRGLQLLFYSVGIGQISSEVPQNLSASRPQDRQFILSSKKLLLSDSGFYLCAWSGLAGEGETQYFGPGTRLLVL.

The chain joins TRBV5-6 to TRBJ2-2; 11 nucleotides agree with TRBD2. V trimming: 1 base; J trimming: 6 bases; junction bases outside the gene matches: 14. This CDR3 is built from 19 residues. CDR1 SGHDT and CDR2 YYEEEE come from the germline V gene. For the CDR3, the DNA is TGTGCCAGCAGCTTGCCCTTAGCGGGAGGGCCAAGAGTAGCCGGGGAGCTGTTTTTT. This encodes CASSLPLAGGPRVAGELFF.

This clonotype was found many times. The gene calls are TRBV30 and TRBJ1-1; D unresolved. The germline V and J ends were trimmed by 4 bases and 3 bases, with 15 bases remaining between them. The CDR3 sequence is 14 residues long. CDR1 and CDR2 from the germline V gene are GTSNPN and SVGIG (reference sequence). The DNA for the CDR3 is TGTGCCTGGACCCCTAGTGGCTTGCACACTGAAGCTTTCTTT. This encodes CAWTPSGLHTEAFF.

Ten or more counts support this clonotype. The chain employs TRBV7-2 and TRBJ2-5, with 7 bases matching TRBD1. Losses at the gene ends were 1 base for V and 5 bases for J; bases not matched to a gene: 1. Germline CDR1 reads SGHTA; CDR2 reads FQGNSA. This CDR3 region has 13 residues. CDR3 in amino acids: CASSLEQGETQYF. The CDR3 DNA sequence: TGTGCCAGCAGCTTAGAACAGGGGGAGACCCAGTACTTC.

This clonotype was seen repeatedly, ten times or more. The V and J genes are TRBV3-1 and TRBJ2-3, with a possible D match to TRBD2 (5 bases). CDR1 LGHDT and CDR2 YNNKEL come from the germline V gene (reference sequence). V was shortened by 1 base and J by 4 bases, with 9 bases between the two germline ends. The CDR3 has 14 residues. CDR3 coding DNA: TGTGCCAGCAGCCAAGGCCTAGCAGCAGATACGCAGTATTTT. Residues: CASSQGLAADTQYF.

This clonotype was detected ten times or more. This rearrangement joins TRBV20-1 to TRBJ2-3, with 7 bases fitting TRBD2. Germline-derived CDR1 and CDR2 are DFQATT and SNEGSKA (reference sequence). V dropped 3 bases and J dropped 2; count of bases not matched to a gene: 2. The CDR3 contains 13 residues. The CDR3 loop is CSASGGFTDTQYF. CDR3 nucleotide sequence: TGCAGTGCTAGCGGGGGGTTCACAGATACGCAGTATTTT.

Note on this clonotype: One junction end disagrees with the germline gene, perhaps due to a read error. This rearrangement joins TRBV3-1 to TRBJ2-5; D is uncertain. CDR1 and CDR2 (germline): LGHDT, YNNKEL (reference sequence). This CDR3 is built from 13 residues. CDR3 sequence reads: CVSSQVGQETQYF. The CDR3 DNA reads as TGTGTCAGCAGCCAAGTAGGCCAGGAGACCCAGTACTTC.

This clonotype came up many times. This chain links TRBV7-8 with TRBJ2-3; TRBD2 aligns across 7 bases. The CDR3 consists of 15 residues. The V gene end was trimmed by 5 bases and the J gene end by 3 bases; junction bases not matched to a gene: 8. Germline V gives CDR1 SGHVS, CDR2 FQNEAQ. The CDR3: CASSARLADTDTQYF. The CDR3 coding sequence is TGTGCCAGCAGCGCCCGACTAGCAGATACAGATACGCAGTATTTT.

This clonotype was detected ten times or more. The CDR3: CASSLGTGVLITDTQYF. The CDR3 bases are TGTGCCAGCAGCCTAGGGACAGGGGTCCTAATCACAGATACGCAGTATTTT. The V gene is TRBV9, the J gene TRBJ2-3; 10 bases are shared with TRBD1. V shed 4 bases, J shed 2 bases, and the junction held 10 bases outside the gene matches. Germline loops: CDR1 SGDLS, CDR2 YYNGEE. The CDR3 runs to 17 residues.

The chain links TRBV18 to TRBJ2-2; D is perhaps TRBD1 or TRBD2 (5 bases each). Germline CDR1 and CDR2: KGHSH and LQKENI. The CDR3 length is 16 residues. Trimming pared 3 bases from V and 4 bases from J, leaving 15 bases between. CDR3: CASSPAGTGGTGELFF. As DNA, the CDR3 is TGTGCCAGCTCACCGGCCGGGACGGGCGGCACCGGGGAGCTGTTTTTT.

This clonotype was detected ten times or more. The chain has TRBV24-1 and TRBJ2-6; 7 positions match TRBD1. The CDR3 is 15 residues long. Germline V gives CDR1 KGHDR, CDR2 SFDVKD. V lost 7 bases to trimming and J lost 4 bases; unmatched junction nucleotides: 6. The CDR3 coding sequence is TGTGCCACCAGCGCAGGGGGTATAGGGGCCAACGTCCTGACTTTC. It yields the protein CATSAGGIGANVLTF.

This clonotype was found many times. The chain links TRBV6-1 to TRBJ2-7; D might be TRBD2 (5 bases). CDR1 and CDR2 (germline): MNHNS, SASEGT. The CDR3 is 13 residues long. V was pared by 8 bases and J by 0 bases, with 11 bases between. The CDR3 here is CASQQRTSYEQYF. The CDR3 DNA is TGTGCCAGCCAGCAGCGGACCTCCTACGAGCAGTACTTC.

In its sample, this clonotype was seen many times. This chain links TRBV7-9 with TRBJ2-7; TRBD2 agrees at 7 bases. Germline trimming cut 1 base from V and 4 bases from J; bases unmatched to any gene: 7. The CDR3 has 15 amino acids. Germline V lookup: CDR1 SEHNR, CDR2 FQNEAQ (reference sequence). The CDR3 here is CASSLEGGSSYEQYF. Here the CDR3 DNA reads TGTGCCAGCAGCTTAGAGGGCGGGAGTTCTTACGAGCAGTACTTC.

This clonotype has at least ten counts. The gene calls are TRBV30 and TRBJ2-1, with TRBD1 as a possible D gene (6 bases). V was trimmed by 2 bases and J by 1 base, leaving 12 bases between them. Per germline, CDR1 GTSNPN and CDR2 SVGIG (reference sequence). This CDR3 contains 15 residues. The CDR3 region is CAWSISQGSYNEQFF. The CDR3 region has the DNA TGTGCCTGGAGTATTTCCCAGGGGTCCTACAATGAGCAGTTCTTC.

Notes on this clonotype: A clone one base away is much larger, so this may be a read error. This likely comes from a read error, as the CDR3 has no conserved phenylalanine or tryptophan at its end. V usage is TRBV10-3 and J usage is TRBJ1-4; possible D gene TRBD1, 6 bases. The CDR3 is 14 residues long. Trimming stripped 4 bases from V and 4 bases from J, with 10 bases between. From germline, CDR1 is ENHRY and CDR2 SYGVKD. The CDR3, as DNA: TGTGCCATCAGTGGTACAGGGAGTAATGAAAAACTGTTTCTT. This gives the protein CAISGTGSNEKLFL.

This clonotype was counted a few times. The chain links TRBV19 to TRBJ2-1; TRBD1 might be the D (6 bases). The germline gives CDR1 LNHDA, CDR2 SQIVND (reference sequence). Trimming took off 0 bases at V and 2 bases at J, with 11 bases between the two ends. The CDR3 length is 16 residues. The DNA for the CDR3 is TGTGCCAGTAGTATAGATCTCCGGGACACCTACAATGAGCAGTTCTTC. This codes for CASSIDLRDTYNEQFF.

This clonotype was detected ten times or more. The chain has TRBV12-3 or TRBV12-4 and TRBJ2-5; D is tentatively TRBD1 or TRBD2 (5 bases each). Trimming pared 2 bases from V and 4 bases from J, leaving 11 bases between. The CDR3 is made up of 14 amino acids. This CDR3 is CASSLMDGGETQYF. CDR3 coding DNA: TGTGCCAGCAGTTTAATGGATGGGGGAGAGACCCAGTACTTC.

CDR3 residues: CASSPQGALGSYEQYF. CDR3 DNA: TGTGCCAGCAGCCCACAGGGGGCTTTAGGGTCCTACGAGCAGTACTTC. The gene calls are TRBV3-1 and TRBJ2-7, with TRBD1 matching over 9 bases. CDR1 LGHDT and CDR2 YNNKEL come from the germline V gene (reference sequence). This CDR3 has 16 amino acids. V was pared by 4 bases and J by 1 base, with 8 bases of the junction left unmatched.

V gene TRBV19 combines with J gene TRBJ2-1; D might be TRBD1 (6 bases). Germline assignment: CDR1 LNHDA and CDR2 SQIVND (reference sequence). Trimming shortened V by 5 bases and J by 10 bases, and 15 bases separated the two germline ends. The CDR3 is 13 residues long. The CDR3 DNA reads TGTGCCAGTAGTCCCGGGACACGCAGAGAGCAGTTCTTC. This encodes CASSPGTRREQFF. The complete variable domain, with remaining parts taken from reference TRBV19 and TRBJ2-1, reads DGGITQSPKYLFRKEGQNVTLSCEQNLNHDAMYWYRQDPGQGLRLIYYSQIVNDFQKGDIAEGYSVSREKKESFPLTVTSAQKNPTAFYLCASSPGTRREQFFGPGTRLTVL.